This T cell receptor (beta chain) was identified in a study of radiation and T cells in renal cell carcinoma. Whole-study context: Nephrectomy followed 15 Gy stereotactic body radiation by 4 weeks. Study-wide findings and caveats: From baseline, blood top tumor clonotypes peaked at 2 weeks post-radiation.

Noted time point: baseline pretreatment blood. Sample treatment: 15 Gy SBRT to primary tumor, nephrectomy 4 weeks later. Blood was sampled at baseline, 2 weeks and 4 weeks after SBRT. This renal cell carcinoma was of the clear cell type. The CDR3 consists of 15 residues. The germline CDR1 and CDR2 sequences are SGHTA and FQGNSA. Trimming stripped 0 bases from V and 6 bases from J, with 12 bases between. Clones were read by immunoSEQ multiplex PCR, and TCRdb kept only the in-frame ones, dropping some. Of some 150,000 clones in the sample, approximately 90% were seen once. Remarks on this clone: Its antigen is still unknown.

The source is a woman between 45 and 65 years old with renal cell carcinoma. The genes are TRBV7-2 and TRBJ1-5; TRBD1 is a possible D gene (6 bases). This material consisted of blood, taken from a patient whose treatment included radiotherapy and nephrectomy. The CDR3 reads CASSLAEGGSQPQHF. CDR3 bases: TGTGCCAGCAGCTTAGCGGAAGGGGGATCTCAGCCCCAGCATTTT.